The 11 T cell receptor beta chains below come from one sample, sequenced in a study of patients and donors after allogeneic stem cell transplantation. TCRdb ran MiXCR on the RT-PCR reads and lists one entry per CDR3 protein. Found here are about 160,000 distinct CDR3 sequences, 30% of them singletons; the top ten hold around 3.2%. Sequenced sample: blood, either unsorted or a sorted T cell fraction (not recorded which). These receptors all come from a human donor who was either an allogeneic HSCT recipient or a stem cell or donor lymphocyte infusion donor (not recorded which). It is not recorded whose cells these are; they may come from a transplant donor.

This chain connects TRBV9 to TRBJ2-1, with TRBD2 as a possible D gene (5 bases). V was pared by 2 bases and J by 5 bases, with 11 bases between. The V gene's germline CDR1 is SGDLS and CDR2 YYNGEE. The CDR3 covers 14 residues. CDR3 sequence: CASSVTTGHNEQFF. CDR3 bases: TGTGCCAGCAGCGTGACTACGGGCCACAATGAGCAGTTCTTC.

This clonotype was counted only a few times. V is TRBV29-1 and J is TRBJ1-3; no definite D call. Germline lookup yields CDR1 SQVTM and CDR2 ANQGSEA. CDR3 length: 12 amino acids. V was trimmed by 4 bases and J by 0 bases, leaving 4 bases between them. The CDR3 region has the DNA TGCAGCGTTGCCGGCTCTGGAAACACCATATATTTT. Its translation is CSVAGSGNTIYF.

This chain uses TRBV29-1 with TRBJ2-2, with D hard to call. Germline lookup yields CDR1 SQVTM and CDR2 ANQGSEA. This CDR3 has 11 residues. Trimming left V 3 bases short and J 1 base short, with 0 bases between. The CDR3 DNA is TGCAGCGTTGAGAACACCGGGGAGCTGTTTTTT. Encoded protein: CSVENTGELFF.

This clonotype was observed many times. The chain has TRBV3-1 and TRBJ1-5; 8 bases map to TRBD1. Germline V lookup: CDR1 LGHDT, CDR2 YNNKEL (reference sequence). The CDR3 is made up of 14 amino acids. V was pared by 3 bases and J by 2 bases, with 0 bases of the junction left unmatched. CDR3 coding DNA: TGTGCCAGCAGCCAGGGACAGGGCAATCAGCCCCAGCATTTT. This gives the protein CASSQGQGNQPQHF.

The J gene is TRBJ1-5, the V gene TRBV12-3 or TRBV12-4; a weak D match, TRBD1 (5 bases). Trimming removed 3 bases from V and 0 bases from J, with 12 bases in between. The CDR3 contains 16 residues. The CDR3, as DNA: TGTGCCAGCAGTTTCGGAGGGACTTATAGCAATCAGCCCCAGCATTTT. Its protein product is CASSFGGTYSNQPQHF.

The gene calls are TRBV10-3 and TRBJ2-2; 10 nucleotides line up with TRBD2. Germline-derived CDR1 and CDR2 are ENHRY and SYGVKD. CDR3 length: 15 amino acids. The V gene end was trimmed by 7 bases and the J gene end by 7 bases; junction bases not matched to a gene: 9. CDR3 DNA: TGTGCCATCACCTCTAGCGGGAGTCACGGCGGGGAGCTGTTTTTT. It encodes CAITSSGSHGGELFF.

A note on this clonotype: The junction departs from the called germline gene at one end, perhaps through a read error. The chain carries TRBV6-5 and TRBJ2-5; D unresolved. The length of the CDR3 is 8 residues. Per the germline V gene, CDR1 is MNHEY and CDR2 is SVGAGI. CDR3 bases: TGTGCCAGCAGTTACCGGCACTTC. Its translation: CASSYRHF.

This clonotype was recorded a few times. This chain connects TRBV7-9 to TRBJ1-1; D is uncertain. Trimming pared 7 bases from V and 6 bases from J, leaving 21 bases between. The CDR3 is 15 amino acids. From germline, CDR1 is SEHNR and CDR2 FQNEAQ (reference sequence). The CDR3 nucleotides are TGTGCCAGCACCCCCCGTACGGTGGCCTATCCTGAAGCTTTCTTT. Translation gives CASTPRTVAYPEAFF.

The chain combines TRBV4-2 with TRBJ1-1; the D is unclear. Between the trimmed V and J ends, which lost 4 bases and 1 base, there was a span of 13 bases. The germline V gene encodes CDR1 LGHNA and CDR2 YNFKEQ. The CDR3 loop spans 15 amino acids. The CDR3 here is CASSLMPAANTEAFF. The CDR3 DNA reads TGTGCCAGCAGCCTAATGCCTGCTGCGAACACTGAAGCTTTCTTT.

This clonotype was picked up a small number of times. V usage is TRBV20-1 and J usage is TRBJ2-3; TRBD2 matches 16 bases. Per the germline V gene, CDR1 is DFQATT and CDR2 is SNEGSKA (reference sequence). V was pared by 6 bases and J by 4 bases, with 10 bases of the junction left unmatched. This CDR3 has 17 residues. The DNA of the CDR3 is TGCAGTGCCCCCGGGACTAGCGGGAGGGCCCGTGCAGATACGCAGTATTTT. It specifies CSAPGTSGRARADTQYF.

This clonotype was counted between two and nine times. V and J are TRBV20-1 and TRBJ2-1, with 12 bases matching TRBD2. The CDR3 spans 18 residues. The V gene end was trimmed by 6 bases and the J gene end by 1 base; junction bases not matched to a gene: 13. The germline CDR1 and CDR2 sequences are DFQATT and SNEGSKA (reference sequence). The CDR3 loop is CSAKGLAGLKVSYNEQFF. CDR3 nucleotide sequence: TGCAGTGCGAAGGGACTAGCGGGTCTGAAGGTATCCTACAATGAGCAGTTCTTC.